This is a list of T cell receptor beta chains from one sample in a study of blood T cell repertoires in COVID-19. This table comes from immunoSEQ multiplex PCR, and its TCRdb copy is limited to in-frame clones, with some not included. This sample has around 27,000 clones, with approximately 83% found just once. Sequenced material: peripheral blood. Receptor source: a human donor in a cohort sampled during active COVID-19. Both conserved end residues are part of each CDR3. Each record gives: CDR3 protein, CDR3 DNA, clone size, V gene, J gene, D gene. D genes are given only for firm matches. Rows may omit the clone size; those that give it use once, few, many or a size class.

CASSSRLTGLSYEQYF	TGTGCCAGCAGCTCCCGATTGACAGGGTTGTCCTACGAGCAGTACTTC	once	TRBV28	TRBJ2-7	TRBD1
CASSYTGSASGYTF	TGTGCCAGCAGTTATACGGGTTCCGCGAGCGGCTACACCTTC	few	TRBV6-5	TRBJ1-2	NA
CSVEVQGRNYGYTF	TGCAGCGTTGAAGTACAGGGACGGAACTATGGCTACACCTTC	NA	TRBV29-1	TRBJ1-2	NA
CASSLSAASIYNSPLHF	TGTGCCAGCAGTTTATCGGCGGCTTCGATATATAATTCACCCCTCCACTTT	NA	TRBV27	TRBJ1-6	NA
CASSPSTSGSRTDTQYF	TGTGCCAGCAGCCCCTCGACTAGCGGGAGCCGCACAGATACGCAGTATTTT	NA	TRBV5-8	TRBJ2-3	TRBD2
CASSHGGSSYNEQFF	TGCGCCAGCAGCCACGGAGGGAGTTCCTACAATGAGCAGTTCTTC	NA	TRBV4-3	TRBJ2-1	NA
CASSPRLAGELTDTQYF	TGTGCCAGCAGCCCTCGACTAGCGGGAGAGTTGACAGATACGCAGTATTTT	once	TRBV7-9	TRBJ2-3	TRBD2
CASSADSAYEQYF	TGTGCCAGCAGCGCCGACTCCGCCTACGAGCAGTACTTC	NA	TRBV7-2	TRBJ2-7	NA
CASRALLGGRETQYF	TGTGCCAGCAGGGCTCTACTGGGGGGTAGGGAGACCCAGTACTTC	NA	TRBV2	TRBJ2-5	NA
CASSQSGLANKEQYF	TGCGCCAGCAGCCAGTCGGGACTAGCGAATAAAGAGCAGTACTTC	NA	TRBV4-3	TRBJ2-7	TRBD2
CASSFQSRYEQYF	TGTGCCAGCAGCTTTCAGTCCCGCTACGAGCAGTACTTC	NA	TRBV5-5	TRBJ2-7	NA
CASSPTGGYYEQYF	TGTGCCAGCAGCCCGACAGGGGGTTACTACGAGCAGTACTTC	NA	TRBV7-6	TRBJ2-7	TRBD1
CASSLLTNPLEQYF	TGTGCCAGCAGCTTACTGACTAATCCCCTCGAGCAGTACTTC	NA	TRBV3-1/TRBV3-2	TRBJ2-7	NA
CASSSSSPGDEAFF	TGTGCCAGCAGCTCCTCCTCCCCCGGGGATGAAGCTTTCTTT	NA	TRBV7-8	TRBJ1-1	NA
CAIREGTGGEKLFF	TGTGCCATCAGGGAGGGGACAGGGGGCGAAAAACTGTTTTTT	NA	TRBV10-3	TRBJ1-4	TRBD1
CASSYGTGINEQFF	TGTGCCAGTAGTTACGGGACAGGGATAAATGAGCAGTTCTTC	NA	TRBV19	TRBJ2-1	TRBD1
CASSPPRGPLHF	TGTGCCAGCAGCCCCCCCAGGGGGCCCCTCCACTTT	NA	TRBV28	TRBJ1-6	TRBD1
CASSHRTGGVGDEKLFF	TGTGCCAGCAGCCACAGGACAGGCGGGGTAGGGGATGAAAAACTGTTTTTT	NA	TRBV4-2	TRBJ1-4	TRBD1
CAISEGDEKLFF	TGTGCCATCAGTGAAGGGGATGAAAAACTGTTTTTT	NA	TRBV10-3	TRBJ1-4	NA
CASSEQGFNEQYF	TGTGCCAGCAGCGAACAGGGATTCAACGAGCAGTACTTC	few	TRBV9	TRBJ2-7	NA
CASSPPGGGSGTGELFF	TGCGCCAGCAGCCCCCCGGGGGGGGGCTCAGGCACCGGGGAGCTGTTTTTT	NA	TRBV5-1	TRBJ2-2	TRBD2
CASSFDGAGFYEQYF	TGTGCCAGCAGCTTCGACGGAGCCGGATTCTACGAGCAGTACTTC	NA	TRBV7-9	TRBJ2-7	NA
CASSQDLAQVFSGNTIYF	TGCGCCAGCAGCCAAGATCTCGCACAGGTTTTCTCTGGAAACACCATATATTTT	NA	TRBV4-3	TRBJ1-3	NA
CASSDQRGATETQYF	TGTGCCAGCAGTGACCAGCGGGGGGCAACAGAGACCCAGTACTTC	NA	TRBV2	TRBJ2-5	TRBD2